One sample yielded the 6 T cell receptor beta chains listed below, sequenced in a study of control samples from healthy donors and cancer patients (TCRdb year 2020). Library preparation used the immunoSEQ multiplex PCR assay. Held by TCRdb, this immuneACCESS table contains in-frame sequences only and omits some clones. Under half of the omission traces to an unresolved V gene where checked; the cause of the rest is unknown. For this sample there are 150,000 to 200,000 clones; around 89% appear just once. The ten largest clonotypes hold roughly 1.3% of the sample. The sequenced sample was blood. These receptor sequences come from a woman between 45 and 60 years old in good health.

The V call is TRBV7-9, the J call TRBJ2-7, with no clear D. The CDR3 loop spans 13 amino acids. V lost 5 bases to trimming and J lost 7 bases, with 15 bases between them. CDR1 is SEHNR and CDR2 is FQNEAQ in the germline V gene (reference sequence). This CDR3 reads CASSTDVLLEQYF. The CDR3 DNA is TGTGCCAGCAGCACGGACGTCCTGTTGGAGCAGTACTTC. Filled out from reference TRBV7-9 and TRBJ2-7, the complete variable domain reads DTGVSQNPRHKITKRGQNVTFRCDPISEHNRLYWYRQTLGQGPEFLTYFQNEAQLEKSRLLSDRFSAERPKGSFSTLEIQRTEQGDSAMYLCASSTDVLLEQYFGPGTRLTVT.

The CDR3 DNA is TGTGCCAGCAGTTTATTTGGGCTTTTCCAGGGGCAGCCCCAGCATTTT. It translates to CASSLFGLFQGQPQHF. The V call is TRBV28, the J call TRBJ1-5; a weak D match, TRBD1 (6 bases). Germline V gene sequence: CDR1 MDHEN, CDR2 SYDVKM. The CDR3 runs to 16 residues. The V and J ends lost 1 base and 7 bases respectively, with 17 bases between them.

The CDR3 here is CASSYSIRGLLNTGELFF. The CDR3 bases are TGTGCCAGCAGTTACTCGATTCGGGGACTCCTGAACACCGGGGAGCTGTTTTTT. The rearrangement links TRBV6-2 or TRBV6-3 to TRBJ2-2; D is possibly TRBD2 (6 bases). Trimming removed 0 bases from V and 1 base from J, with 15 bases in between. Germline CDR1 reads MNHEY; CDR2 reads SVGEGT. CDR3 length: 18 amino acids.

The rearrangement links TRBV28 to TRBJ2-7; D gene uncertain. Germline CDR1 reads MDHEN; CDR2 reads SYDVKM. V lost 2 bases, J lost 3 bases, and 14 bases lay in between. The CDR3 runs to 15 residues. The DNA for the CDR3 is TGTGCCAGCAGTTTAGGAAGTCTCAAGAACTACGAGCAGTACTTC. The encoded protein is CASSLGSLKNYEQYF.

The V call is TRBV14, the J call TRBJ2-3, with D hard to call. Trimming took off 1 base at V and 3 bases at J, with 5 bases between the two ends. The germline gives CDR1 SGHDN, CDR2 FVKESK. The CDR3 is 13 residues long. CDR3 sequence reads: CASSQAGTDTQYF. The CDR3 coding sequence is TGTGCCAGCAGCCAAGCCGGGACAGATACGCAGTATTTT.

On this clone: The sample contains more than one DNA sequence encoding this CDR3. This rearrangement joins TRBV18 to TRBJ2-5; D unresolved. There are 12 residues in the CDR3. V shed 0 bases and J shed 4 bases, with 3 bases lying between them. CDR1 and CDR2 from the germline V gene are KGHSH and LQKENI. CDR3 amino acids: CASSPPGETQYF. The CDR3 coding sequence is TGTGCCAGCTCACCACCCGGAGAGACCCAGTACTTC.